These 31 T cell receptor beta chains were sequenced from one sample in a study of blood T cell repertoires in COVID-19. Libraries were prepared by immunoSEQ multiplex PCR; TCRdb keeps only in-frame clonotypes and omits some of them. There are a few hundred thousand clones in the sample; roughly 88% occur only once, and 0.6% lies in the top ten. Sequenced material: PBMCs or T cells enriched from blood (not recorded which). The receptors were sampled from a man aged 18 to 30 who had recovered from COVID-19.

The DNA for the CDR3 is TGTGCCAGCTCACCCCTAATCGACAGCACTGAAGCTTTCTTT. It encodes CASSPLIDSTEAFF. V and J are TRBV18 and TRBJ1-1; tentative D call: TRBD1 (5 bases). Germline CDR1 is KGHSH and CDR2 is LQKENI. V lost 3 bases and J lost 4, with 12 bases in between. The CDR3 loop spans 14 amino acids.

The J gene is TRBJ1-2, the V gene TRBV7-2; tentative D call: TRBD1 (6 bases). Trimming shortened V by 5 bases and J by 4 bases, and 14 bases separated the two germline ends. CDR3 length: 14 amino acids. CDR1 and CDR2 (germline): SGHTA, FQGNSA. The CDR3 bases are TGTGCCAGCAGCAAAAAAACAGGGAGCTATGGCTACACCTTC. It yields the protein CASSKKTGSYGYTF.

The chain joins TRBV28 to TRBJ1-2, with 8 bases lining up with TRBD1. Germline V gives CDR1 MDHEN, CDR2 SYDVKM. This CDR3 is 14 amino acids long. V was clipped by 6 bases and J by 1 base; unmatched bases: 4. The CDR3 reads CASSTGGNNYGYTF. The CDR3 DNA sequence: TGTGCCAGCAGCACAGGGGGGAATAACTATGGCTACACCTTC.

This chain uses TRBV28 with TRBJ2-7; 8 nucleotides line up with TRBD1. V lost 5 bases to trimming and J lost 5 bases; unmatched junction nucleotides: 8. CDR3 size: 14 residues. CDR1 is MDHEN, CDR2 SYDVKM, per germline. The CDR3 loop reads CASSPRTGRNEQYF. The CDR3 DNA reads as TGTGCCAGCAGTCCTCGGACAGGGAGGAACGAGCAGTACTTC.

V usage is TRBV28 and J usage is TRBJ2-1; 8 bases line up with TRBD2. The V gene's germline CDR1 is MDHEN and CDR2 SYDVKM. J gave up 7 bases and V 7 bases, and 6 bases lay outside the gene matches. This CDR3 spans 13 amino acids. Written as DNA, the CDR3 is TGTGCCAGCACGAGGACTAGCACGAATGAGCAGTTCTTC. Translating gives CASTRTSTNEQFF.

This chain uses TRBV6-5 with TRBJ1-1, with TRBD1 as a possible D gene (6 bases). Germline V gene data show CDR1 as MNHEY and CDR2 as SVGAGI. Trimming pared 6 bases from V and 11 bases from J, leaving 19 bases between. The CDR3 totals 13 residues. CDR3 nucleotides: TGTGCCAGCAGCGTCCCAAACAGGGTTGAGGCTTTCTTT. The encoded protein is CASSVPNRVEAFF.

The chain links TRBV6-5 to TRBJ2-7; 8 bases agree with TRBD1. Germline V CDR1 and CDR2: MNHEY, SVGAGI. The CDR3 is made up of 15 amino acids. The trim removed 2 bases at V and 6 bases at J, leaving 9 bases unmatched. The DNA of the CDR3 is TGTGCCAGCAGTTACCCGTCGGCAGGGGGCCTCGAGCAGTACTTC. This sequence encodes CASSYPSAGGLEQYF.

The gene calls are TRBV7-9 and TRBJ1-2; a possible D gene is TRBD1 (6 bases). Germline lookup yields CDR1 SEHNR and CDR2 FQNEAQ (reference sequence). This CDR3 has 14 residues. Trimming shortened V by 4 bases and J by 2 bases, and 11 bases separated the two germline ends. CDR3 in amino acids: CASSSGQLNYGYTF. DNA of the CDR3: TGTGCCAGCAGCTCTGGACAGCTAAACTATGGCTACACCTTC.

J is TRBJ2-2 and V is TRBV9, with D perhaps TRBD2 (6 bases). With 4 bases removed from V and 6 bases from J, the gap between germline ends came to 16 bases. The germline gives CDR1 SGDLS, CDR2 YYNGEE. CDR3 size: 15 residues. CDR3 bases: TGTGCCAGCAGCCCCCCCGGACTAAGCCCCGGGGAGCTGTTTTTT. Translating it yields CASSPPGLSPGELFF.

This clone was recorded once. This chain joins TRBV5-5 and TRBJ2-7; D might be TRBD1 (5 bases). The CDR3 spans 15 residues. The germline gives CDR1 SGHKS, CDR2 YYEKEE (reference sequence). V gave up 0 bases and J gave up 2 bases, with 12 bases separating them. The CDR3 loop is CASSLAPDSPYEQYF. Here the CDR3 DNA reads TGTGCCAGCAGCTTGGCCCCTGACAGTCCCTACGAGCAGTACTTC.

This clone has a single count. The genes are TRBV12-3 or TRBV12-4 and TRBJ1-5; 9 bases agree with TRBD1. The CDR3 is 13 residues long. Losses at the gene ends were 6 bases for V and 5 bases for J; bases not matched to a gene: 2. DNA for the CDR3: TGTGCCAGCAGCCGGGACAGGGATCAGCCCCAGCATTTT. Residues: CASSRDRDQPQHF.

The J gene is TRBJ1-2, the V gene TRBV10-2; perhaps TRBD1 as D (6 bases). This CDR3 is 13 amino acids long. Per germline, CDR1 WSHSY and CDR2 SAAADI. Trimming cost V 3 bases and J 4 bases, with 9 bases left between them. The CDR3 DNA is TGCGCCAGCAGTGACAGGGGAAGCTATGGCTACACCTTC. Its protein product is CASSDRGSYGYTF.

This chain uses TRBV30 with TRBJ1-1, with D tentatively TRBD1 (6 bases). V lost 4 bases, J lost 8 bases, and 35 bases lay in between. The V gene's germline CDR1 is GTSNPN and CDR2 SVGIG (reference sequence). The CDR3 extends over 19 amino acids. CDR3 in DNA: TGTGCCTGGATTCGTATAGGGGGTGTGGGGCCCTTACTCCGGATCGAAGCTTTCTTT. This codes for CAWIRIGGVGPLLRIEAFF.

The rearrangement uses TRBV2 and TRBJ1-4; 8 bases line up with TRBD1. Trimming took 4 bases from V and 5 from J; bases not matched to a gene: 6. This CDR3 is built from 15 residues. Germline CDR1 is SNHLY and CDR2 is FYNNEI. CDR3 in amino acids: CASSGQRQGNEKLFF. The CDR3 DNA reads TGTGCCAGCAGTGGTCAGAGACAGGGGAATGAAAAACTGTTTTTT.

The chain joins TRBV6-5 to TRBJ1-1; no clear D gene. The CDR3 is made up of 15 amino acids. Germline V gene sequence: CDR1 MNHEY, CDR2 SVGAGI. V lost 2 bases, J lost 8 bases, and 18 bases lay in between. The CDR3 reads CASSYGGMRVREAFF. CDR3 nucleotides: TGTGCCAGCAGTTACGGCGGTATGAGGGTTAGGGAAGCTTTCTTT.

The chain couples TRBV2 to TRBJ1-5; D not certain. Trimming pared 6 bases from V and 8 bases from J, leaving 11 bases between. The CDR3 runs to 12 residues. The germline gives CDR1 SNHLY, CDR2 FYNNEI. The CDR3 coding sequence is TGTGCCAGCAGCCGCCCCGGAGAGCCCCAGCATTTT. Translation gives CASSRPGEPQHF.

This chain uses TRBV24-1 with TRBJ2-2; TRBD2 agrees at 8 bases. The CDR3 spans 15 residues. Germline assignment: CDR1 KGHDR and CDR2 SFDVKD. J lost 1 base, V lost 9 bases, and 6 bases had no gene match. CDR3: CATSGGTRNTGELFF. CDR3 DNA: TGTGCCACCTCGGGAGGGACTAGGAACACCGGGGAGCTGTTTTTT.

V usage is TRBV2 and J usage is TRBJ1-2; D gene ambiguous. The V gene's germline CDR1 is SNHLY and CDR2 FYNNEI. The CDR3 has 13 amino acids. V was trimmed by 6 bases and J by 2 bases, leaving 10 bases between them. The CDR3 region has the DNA TGTGCCAGCAGACCAGACAAGAACTATGGCTACACCTTC. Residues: CASRPDKNYGYTF.

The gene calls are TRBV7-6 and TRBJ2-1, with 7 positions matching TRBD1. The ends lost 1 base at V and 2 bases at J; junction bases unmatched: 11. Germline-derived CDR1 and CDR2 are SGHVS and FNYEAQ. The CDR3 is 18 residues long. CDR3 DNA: TGTGCCAGCAGCTTAGGGCAGTCGGCCAGGGGGACCTACAATGAGCAGTTCTTC. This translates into CASSLGQSARGTYNEQFF.

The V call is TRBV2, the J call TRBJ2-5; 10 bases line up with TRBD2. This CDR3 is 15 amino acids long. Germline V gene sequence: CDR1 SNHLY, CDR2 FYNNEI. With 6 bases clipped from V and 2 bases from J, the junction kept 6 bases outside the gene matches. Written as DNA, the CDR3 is TGTGCCAGCAGAAGGACTAGCGGAGGTCAAGAGACCCAGTACTTC. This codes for CASRRTSGGQETQYF.

The CDR3 sequence is CASSLVRVEYGYTF. The DNA of the CDR3 is TGTGCCAGCAGCTTAGTCAGGGTTGAGTATGGCTACACCTTC. This sequence joins TRBV7-9 and TRBJ1-2; D perhaps matches TRBD1 (5 bases). CDR1 SEHNR and CDR2 FQNEAQ come from the germline V gene (reference sequence). The CDR3 contains 14 residues. The V end lost 1 base, the J end lost 5 bases, and 11 bases lay between the germline ends.

This chain's CDR3 is CASSFLRGGEKLFF. The CDR3, as DNA: TGCGCCAGCAGCTTCCTCAGGGGCGGTGAAAAACTGTTTTTT. The genes are TRBV5-1 and TRBJ1-4; a weak D match, TRBD1 (6 bases). Trimming pared 2 bases from V and 7 bases from J, leaving 12 bases between. The CDR3 consists of 14 residues. Germline values: CDR1 SGHRS, CDR2 YFSETQ.

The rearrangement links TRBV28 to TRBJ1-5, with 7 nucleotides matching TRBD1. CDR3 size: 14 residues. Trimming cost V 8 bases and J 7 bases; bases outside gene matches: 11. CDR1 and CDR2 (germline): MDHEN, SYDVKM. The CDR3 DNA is TGTGCCAGCGTTCCTACAGGGGTTTTGCAGCCCCAGCATTTT. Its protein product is CASVPTGVLQPQHF.

The CDR3 here is CASRSGTQIDYGYTF. The CDR3 DNA follows: TGTGCCAGCAGAAGCGGGACCCAGATTGACTATGGCTACACCTTC. The V call is TRBV6-5, the J call TRBJ1-2, with TRBD1 as a possible D gene (5 bases). The germline V and J ends were trimmed by 6 bases and 3 bases, with 17 bases remaining between them. Looked up from germline, CDR1 is MNHEY and CDR2 is SVGAGI. This CDR3 has 15 amino acids.

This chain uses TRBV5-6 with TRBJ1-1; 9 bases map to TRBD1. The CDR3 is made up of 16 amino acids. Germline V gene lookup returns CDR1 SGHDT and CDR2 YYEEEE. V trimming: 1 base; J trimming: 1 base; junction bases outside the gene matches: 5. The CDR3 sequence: CASSLYWTGENTEAFF. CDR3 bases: TGTGCCAGCAGCTTGTATTGGACAGGGGAGAACACTGAAGCTTTCTTT.

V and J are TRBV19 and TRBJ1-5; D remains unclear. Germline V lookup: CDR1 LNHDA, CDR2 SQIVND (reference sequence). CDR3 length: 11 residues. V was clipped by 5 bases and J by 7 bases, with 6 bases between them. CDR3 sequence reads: CASSGGQPQHF. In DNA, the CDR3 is TGTGCCAGTAGTGGTGGCCAGCCCCAGCATTTT.

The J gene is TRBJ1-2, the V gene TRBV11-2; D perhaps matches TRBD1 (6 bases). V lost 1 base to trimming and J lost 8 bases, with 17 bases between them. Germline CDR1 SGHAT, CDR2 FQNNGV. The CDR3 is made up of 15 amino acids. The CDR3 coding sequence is TGTGCCAGCAGCTTAGTCCCAGGGGCGGGTCGCGGCTACACCTTC. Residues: CASSLVPGAGRGYTF.

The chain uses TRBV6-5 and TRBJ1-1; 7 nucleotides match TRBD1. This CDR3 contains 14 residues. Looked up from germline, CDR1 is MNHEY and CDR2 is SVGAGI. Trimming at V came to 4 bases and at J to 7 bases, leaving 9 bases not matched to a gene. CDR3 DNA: TGTGCCAGCAGTTCAGGCAGGGGGAGTGGTGAAGCTTTCTTT. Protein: CASSSGRGSGEAFF.

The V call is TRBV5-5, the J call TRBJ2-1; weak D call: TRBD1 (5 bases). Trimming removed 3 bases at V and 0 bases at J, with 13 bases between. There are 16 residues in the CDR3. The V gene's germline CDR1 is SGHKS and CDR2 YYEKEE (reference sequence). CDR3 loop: CASSSQVFSSYNEQFF. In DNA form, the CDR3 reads TGTGCCAGCAGCTCACAGGTTTTCAGCTCCTACAATGAGCAGTTCTTC.

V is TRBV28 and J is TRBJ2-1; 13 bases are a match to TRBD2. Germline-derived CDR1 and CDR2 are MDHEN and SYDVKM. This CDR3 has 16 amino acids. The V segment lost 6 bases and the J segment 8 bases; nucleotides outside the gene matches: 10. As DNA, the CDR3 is TGTGCCAGCAGCCTCCTGGGGACTAGCGGGATTCATGAGCAGTTCTTC. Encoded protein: CASSLLGTSGIHEQFF.

The CDR3 protein is CASGPQGSVTEAFF. CDR3 coding DNA: TGTGCCAGCGGGCCCCAGGGAAGTGTCACTGAAGCTTTCTTT. The chain links TRBV28 to TRBJ1-1; D may be TRBD1 (5 bases). Germline loops: CDR1 MDHEN, CDR2 SYDVKM. The length of the CDR3 is 14 residues. Trimming cost V 8 bases and J 4 bases, with 17 bases left between them.